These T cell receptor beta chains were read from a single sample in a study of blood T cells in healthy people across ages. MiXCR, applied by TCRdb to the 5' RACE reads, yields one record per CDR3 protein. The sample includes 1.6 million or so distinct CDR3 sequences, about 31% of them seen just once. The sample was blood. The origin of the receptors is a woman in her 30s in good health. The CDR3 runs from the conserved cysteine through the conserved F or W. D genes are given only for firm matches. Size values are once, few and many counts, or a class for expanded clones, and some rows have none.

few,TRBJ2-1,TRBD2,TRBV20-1,CSASFNGLAGVMKQFF,TGCAGTGCTAGTTTTAACGGACTAGCGGGTGTAATGAAGCAGTTCTTC
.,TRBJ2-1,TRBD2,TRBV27,CASTPGTSGTWGEQFF,TGTGCCAGCACTCCAGGGACTAGCGGGACCTGGGGTGAGCAGTTCTTC
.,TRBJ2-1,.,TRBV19,CASSMDALTASREQFF,TGTGCCAGTAGTATGGATGCACTGACCGCCTCTAGGGAGCAGTTCTTC
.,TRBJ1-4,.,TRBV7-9,CASSLTRAGVGKLFF,TGTGCCAGCAGCTTAACCCGAGCAGGGGTGGGAAAACTGTTTTTT
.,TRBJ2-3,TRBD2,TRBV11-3,CASSFGLAEDTQYF,TGTGCCAGCAGCTTTGGACTAGCGGAAGATACGCAGTATTTT
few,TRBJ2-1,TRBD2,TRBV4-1,CASSQRGREGRHEQFF,TGCGCCAGCAGCCAAAGGGGGCGGGAGGGCCGCCATGAGCAGTTCTTC
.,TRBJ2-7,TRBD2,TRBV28,CASSWASGKVYEQYF,TGTGCCAGCAGTTGGGCTAGCGGGAAGGTTTACGAGCAGTACTTC
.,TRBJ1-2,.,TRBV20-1,CSASDLREDSYGYTF,TGCAGTGCTAGCGACCTCCGGGAGGACAGCTATGGCTACACCTTC
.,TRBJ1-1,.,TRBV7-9,CASRKLENTEAFF,TGTGCCAGCAGAAAACTGGAAAACACTGAAGCTTTCTTT
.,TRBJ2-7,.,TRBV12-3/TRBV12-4,CVSSGGQAGEQYF,TGTGTCAGCAGTGGGGGGCAAGCGGGCGAACAGTACTTC
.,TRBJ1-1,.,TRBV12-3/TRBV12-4,CATERGFNTEAFF,TGTGCCACCGAACGGGGGTTTAACACTGAAGCTTTCTTT
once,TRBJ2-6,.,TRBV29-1,CSVTISGANVLTF,TGCAGCGTTACCATCTCTGGGGCCAACGTCCTGACTTTC
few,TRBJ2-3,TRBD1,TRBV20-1,CSAISSRDRFTDTQYF,TGCAGTGCTATTTCGTCCCGGGACAGGTTCACAGATACGCAGTATTTT
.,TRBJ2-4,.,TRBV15,CATNLDSLGSKNIQYF,TGCGCCACCAACCTAGACAGTTTAGGGTCGAAAAACATTCAGTACTTC
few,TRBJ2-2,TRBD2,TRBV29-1,CSVQRLAENTGELFF,TGCAGCGTGCAAAGACTAGCGGAGAACACCGGGGAGCTGTTTTTT
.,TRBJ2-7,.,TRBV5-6,CASSDSSGGHEQYF,TGTGCCAGCAGCGACTCCTCGGGGGGCCACGAGCAGTACTTC
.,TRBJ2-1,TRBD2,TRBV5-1,CASRLRAGGSYNEQFF,TGCGCCAGCAGGCTTAGAGCGGGAGGGTCCTACAATGAGCAGTTCTTC
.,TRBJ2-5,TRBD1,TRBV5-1,CASSPQDRNTRETQYF,TGCGCCAGCAGCCCCCAGGACAGGAACACACGCGAGACCCAGTACTTC
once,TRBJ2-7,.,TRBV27,CASSSPLASHYEQYF,TGTGCCAGCAGTTCCCCCCTAGCGAGTCACTACGAGCAGTACTTC
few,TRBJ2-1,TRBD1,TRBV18,CASSPGSDRWYNEQFF,TGTGCCAGCTCACCTGGATCGGACAGGTGGTACAATGAGCAGTTCTTC
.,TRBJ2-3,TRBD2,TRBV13,CASSSSLAGEYTDTQYF,TGTGCCAGCAGCTCTAGCCTAGCGGGTGAATACACAGATACGCAGTATTTT
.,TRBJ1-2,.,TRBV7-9,CASRAPGVGYGYTF,TGTGCCAGCAGAGCCCCGGGGGTGGGCTATGGCTACACCTTC
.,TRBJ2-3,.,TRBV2,CASSENRGGAGDTQYF,TGTGCCAGCAGTGAGAATCGTGGGGGGGCCGGCGATACGCAGTATTTT
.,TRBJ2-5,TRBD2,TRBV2,CASTQGGGQETQYF,TGTGCCAGCACTCAAGGCGGGGGCCAAGAGACCCAGTACTTC
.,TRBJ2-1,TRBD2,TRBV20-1,CSARGGSGGVNEQFF,TGCAGTGCTAGAGGGGGTAGCGGGGGGGTGAATGAGCAGTTCTTC
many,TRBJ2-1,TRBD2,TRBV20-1,CSAAGTSGSPNEQFF,TGCAGTGCAGCGGGGACTAGCGGGAGTCCAAATGAGCAGTTCTTC
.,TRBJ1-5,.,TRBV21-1,CASSPLVGSNQPQHF,TGTGCCAGCAGCCCCCTGGTAGGAAGCAATCAGCCCCAGCATTTT
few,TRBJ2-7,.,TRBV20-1,CSARGVRIRYEQYF,TGCAGTGCTAGAGGGGTGCGGATCCGCTACGAGCAGTACTTC
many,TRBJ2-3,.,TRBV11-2,CASSLQLDTQYF,TGTGCCAGCAGCTTACAACTAGATACGCAGTATTTT
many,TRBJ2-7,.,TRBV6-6,CASCLRGGEQYF,TGTGCCAGCTGTCTGCGAGGGGGCGAGCAGTACTTC
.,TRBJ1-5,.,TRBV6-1,CASSGPGFNQPQHF,TGTGCCAGCAGTGGGCCGGGGTTCAATCAGCCCCAGCATTTT
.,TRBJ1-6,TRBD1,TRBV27,CASSLSRTGGSPLHF,TGTGCCAGCAGTTTATCGAGGACAGGTGGTTCACCCCTCCACTTT